Each of the 19 T cell receptor beta chains below was sequenced from the same sample in a study of PD-L1 blockade in urothelial cancer. The assay was immunoSEQ multiplex PCR, and TCRdb's table has in-frame clones only and misses some. Here the sample spans around 69,000 clones, approximately 89% being singletons. Sample time point: peripheral blood 6 weeks after treatment start. Sample: PBMCs, taken around atezolizumab (anti-PD-L1) treatment. Every receptor here comes from a woman of 80 years or more with urothelial cancer.

In nucleotides, the CDR3 is TGTGCCAGCAGCTTAGATGACTACCGGGCTTTCTTT. Its protein is CASSLDDYRAFF. J is TRBJ1-1 and V is TRBV7-9; no reliable D call. The CDR3 is 12 amino acids. Germline V gene sequence: CDR1 SEHNR, CDR2 FQNEAQ (reference sequence). V was pared by 1 base and J by 11 bases, with 11 bases between.

The chain is built from TRBV28 and TRBJ1-2, with D maybe TRBD1 (6 bases). This CDR3 is built from 13 residues. Between the trimmed V and J ends, which lost 4 bases and 12 bases, there was a span of 18 bases. CDR1 and CDR2 (germline): MDHEN, SYDVKM. CDR3 region: CASSYLAGEGDTF. In nucleotides, the CDR3 is TGTGCCAGCAGTTATCTGGCGGGGGAGGGGGACACCTTC.

This clone has just a few counts. The CDR3 DNA reads as TGTGCCAGTAGTCCTTATTTAGGACATAGCTCCTACGAGCAGTACTTC. Translated, it gives CASSPYLGHSSYEQYF. The chain couples TRBV19 to TRBJ2-7; perhaps TRBD1 as D (5 bases). The CDR3 is 16 residues long. V gave up 5 bases and J gave up 0 bases, with 17 bases separating them. Germline V gene lookup returns CDR1 LNHDA and CDR2 SQIVND (reference sequence).

This rearrangement joins TRBV5-1 to TRBJ2-1; TRBD2 agrees at 11 bases. CDR1 SGHRS and CDR2 YFSETQ come from the germline V gene. The J segment lost 6 bases and the V segment lost 4 bases, leaving 6 bases of the junction unmatched. CDR3 length: 15 residues. CDR3 DNA: TGCGCCAGCAGCCTCGGGACTAGCGGTACCAATGAGCAGTTCTTC. This codes for CASSLGTSGTNEQFF.

This clone was seen once. The CDR3 protein is CSVATGTSGSIGELFF. CDR3 sequence (DNA): TGCAGCGTTGCTACAGGGACTAGCGGGAGTATCGGGGAGCTGTTTTTT. The rearrangement links TRBV29-1 to TRBJ2-2, with 14 bases matching TRBD2. Germline V gives CDR1 SQVTM, CDR2 ANQGSEA. The CDR3 runs to 16 residues. V shed 4 bases and J 7 bases; nucleotides not matched to a gene: 8.

The chain has TRBV5-1 and TRBJ1-4, with D hard to call. Germline V gene lookup returns CDR1 SGHRS and CDR2 YFSETQ. The V end lost 0 bases, the J end lost 4 bases, and 7 bases lay between the germline ends. The CDR3 is made up of 14 amino acids. The CDR3 sequence: CASSLDGINEKLFF. The CDR3, as DNA: TGCGCCAGCAGCTTGGATGGCATTAATGAAAAACTGTTTTTT.

This CDR3 reads CAWSLGGSADTQYF. The CDR3 bases are TGTGCCTGGAGTTTGGGGGGGAGCGCAGATACGCAGTATTTT. This chain uses TRBV30 with TRBJ2-3; 7 bases agree with TRBD2. V lost 2 bases to trimming and J lost 4 bases; unmatched junction nucleotides: 6. The CDR3 runs to 14 residues. The germline CDR1 and CDR2 sequences are GTSNPN and SVGIG (reference sequence). The variable domain in full, with the rest retrieved from reference TRBV30 and TRBJ2-3, is SQTIHQWPATLVQPVGSPLSLECTVEGTSNPNLYWYRQAAGRGLQLLFYSVGIGQISSEVPQNLSASRPQDRQFILSSKKLLLSDSGFYLCAWSLGGSADTQYFGPGTRLTVL.

The rearrangement joins TRBV9 to TRBJ2-7; the D gene is possibly TRBD1 (5 bases). The V and J ends lost 3 bases and 0 bases respectively, with 10 bases between them. The CDR3 consists of 14 residues. In germline, CDR1 is SGDLS, CDR2 YYNGEE. CDR3 DNA sequence: TGTGCCAGCAGCGAAGGGGATAGCTCCTACGAGCAGTACTTC. Translated, it gives CASSEGDSSYEQYF.

The chain couples TRBV11-2 to TRBJ2-5; 10 bases match TRBD2. Germline V CDR1 and CDR2: SGHAT, FQNNGV. The CDR3 is 16 amino acids. V shed 2 bases and J 1 base; nucleotides not matched to a gene: 4. The CDR3: CASSLSGTSVQETQYF. The CDR3 DNA sequence: TGTGCCAGCAGCTTAAGTGGGACTAGCGTCCAAGAGACCCAGTACTTC. Complete variable domain (other parts from reference TRBV11-2 and TRBJ2-5): EAGVAQSPRYKIIEKRQSVAFWCNPISGHATLYWYQQILGQGPKLLIQFQNNGVVDDSQLPKDRFSAERLKGVDSTLKIQPAKLEDSAVYLCASSLSGTSVQETQYFGPGTRLLVL.

J is TRBJ2-1 and V is TRBV9, with 7 bases identical to TRBD1. The V gene's germline CDR1 is SGDLS and CDR2 YYNGEE. The CDR3 loop spans 14 amino acids. V gave up 0 bases and J gave up 7 bases; unmatched junction bases: 4. The CDR3 reads CASSVAGTENEQFF. The CDR3 DNA reads TGTGCCAGCAGCGTAGCTGGGACAGAGAATGAGCAGTTCTTC.

The chain couples TRBV7-7 to TRBJ2-5; TRBD1 matches at 9 bases. V dropped 2 bases and J dropped 4; count of bases not matched to a gene: 11. The germline V gene has CDR1 SSHAT and CDR2 FNYEAQ (reference sequence). The CDR3 is 17 residues long. CDR3 in amino acids: CASSLNRIPGQGETQYF. The CDR3 bases are TGTGCCAGCAGCTTAAATAGGATCCCGGGACAGGGAGAGACCCAGTACTTC.

The rearrangement joins TRBV19 to TRBJ1-5; no clear D gene. This CDR3 is 12 amino acids long. Trimming cost V 4 bases and J 4 bases, with 5 bases left between them. From germline, CDR1 is LNHDA and CDR2 SQIVND (reference sequence). The CDR3 coding sequence is TGTGCCAGTAGTACACTTAATCAGCCCCAGCATTTT. Translating gives CASSTLNQPQHF.

This chain joins TRBV7-9 and TRBJ2-4; 11 bases align to TRBD1. The CDR3 contains 15 residues. Germline loops: CDR1 SEHNR, CDR2 FQNEAQ (reference sequence). Trimming cost V 5 bases and J 7 bases; bases outside gene matches: 7. The CDR3 region has the DNA TGTGCCAGCAGCCGGGACAGGGGGTTTGTCAACATTCAGTACTTC. Translating gives CASSRDRGFVNIQYF.

The V gene is TRBV6-1, the J gene TRBJ1-5; D is uncertain. The length of the CDR3 is 13 residues. Deletions cut 10 bases from V and 5 bases from J, with 15 bases between. The germline CDR1 and CDR2 sequences are MNHNS and SASEGT. This chain's CDR3 is CATSSAADQPQHF. The CDR3 region has the DNA TGTGCCACCTCCTCGGCGGCAGATCAGCCCCAGCATTTT.

The rearrangement links TRBV10-3 to TRBJ2-7, with TRBD2 matching over 7 bases. Germline V lookup: CDR1 ENHRY, CDR2 SYGVKD. The CDR3 is 17 amino acids. With 0 bases clipped from V and 2 bases from J, the junction kept 10 bases outside the gene matches. The CDR3 DNA reads as TGTGCCATCAGTGAGTCGAAGGGCGGGAGAGCTACCTACGAGCAGTACTTC. Encoded protein: CAISESKGGRATYEQYF.

The chain uses TRBV9 and TRBJ1-4; TRBD1 aligns across 7 bases. Looked up from germline, CDR1 is SGDLS and CDR2 is YYNGEE. This CDR3 comprises 15 residues. V lost 4 bases and J lost 7; bases outside the gene matches: 10. CDR3 in amino acids: CASSPTEGASEKLFF. CDR3 coding DNA: TGTGCCAGCAGCCCAACCGAGGGGGCTAGTGAAAAACTGTTTTTT.

The chain links TRBV7-9 to TRBJ2-7; weak D call: TRBD2 (5 bases). V was shortened by 5 bases and J by 5 bases, with 19 bases between the two germline ends. The CDR3 is made up of 15 amino acids. The V gene's germline CDR1 is SEHNR and CDR2 FQNEAQ (reference sequence). The chain's CDR3 is CASSLLTGLVNEQYF. As DNA, the CDR3 is TGTGCCAGCAGCCTGCTCACGGGATTGGTGAACGAGCAGTACTTC.

Comment on this clone: One end of the junction varies from germline; a read error may be responsible. The gene calls are TRBV18 and TRBJ2-3, with 8 bases identical to TRBD1. Germline V gene lookup returns CDR1 KGHSH and CDR2 LQKENI. The length of the CDR3 is 14 residues. The CDR3 loop is CASSPLDRAETQYF. Here the CDR3 DNA reads TGTGCCAGCTCACCTTTGGACAGGGCAGAAACGCAGTATTTT. Filled out from reference TRBV18 and TRBJ2-3, the complete variable domain reads NAGVMQNPRHLVRRRGQEARLRCSPMKGHSHVYWYRQLPEEGLKFMVYLQKENIIDESGMPKERFSAEFPKEGPSILRIQQVVRGDSAAYFCASSPLDRAETQYFGPGTRLTVL.

The rearrangement links TRBV29-1 to TRBJ2-2, with 10 bases identical to TRBD2. This CDR3 comprises 15 residues. CDR1 is SQVTM and CDR2 is ANQGSEA in the germline V gene. V lost 7 bases, J lost 5 bases, and 10 bases stayed unmatched. The CDR3 loop is CSAKAGGQRTGELFF. DNA for the CDR3: TGCAGCGCCAAAGCGGGAGGGCAGCGGACCGGGGAGCTGTTTTTT.